Below, 27 T cell receptor beta chains from the same sample are listed, as sequenced in a study of cytomegalovirus exposure and HLA in healthy donors. Primers: 60 Vbeta forward and 13 Jbeta reverse. Generated by immunoSEQ multiplex PCR, the TCRdb table keeps only in-frame clones and is missing some. The sample has about 190,000 clones; the top ten hold roughly 0.98%. The source material was PBMCs. These receptors all come from a woman in her 30s in good health and CMV-seropositive.

DNA of the CDR3: TGTGCCAGTAGTCTAAACGAGGGCGGCGCTGAAGCTTTCTTT. It codes for CASSLNEGGAEAFF. The chain employs TRBV19 and TRBJ1-1; D ambiguous. Trimming removed 5 bases from V and 6 bases from J, with 16 bases in between. This CDR3 has 14 amino acids. Germline V CDR1 and CDR2: LNHDA, SQIVND (reference sequence).

This chain connects TRBV7-9 to TRBJ2-1; 12 nucleotides match TRBD2. The germline CDR1 and CDR2 sequences are SEHNR and FQNEAQ (reference sequence). J gave up 6 bases and V 2 bases, and 11 bases lay outside the gene matches. The CDR3 runs to 18 residues. The CDR3 reads CASSLTRLLAGGPNEQFF. In nucleotides, the CDR3 is TGTGCCAGCAGCTTAACCCGTCTACTAGCGGGAGGCCCCAATGAGCAGTTCTTC.

The rearrangement uses TRBV11-2 and TRBJ2-2, with TRBD2 as a possible D gene (5 bases). V was pared by 1 base and J by 5 bases, with 8 bases between. CDR1 is SGHAT, CDR2 FQNNGV, per germline. This CDR3 contains 14 residues. The CDR3 sequence: CASSLAGYTGELFF. In DNA form, the CDR3 reads TGTGCCAGCAGCTTAGCGGGGTATACCGGGGAGCTGTTTTTT. The full variable domain, in which reference TRBV11-2 and TRBJ2-2 provide the parts outside the CDR3, is EAGVAQSPRYKIIEKRQSVAFWCNPISGHATLYWYQQILGQGPKLLIQFQNNGVVDDSQLPKDRFSAERLKGVDSTLKIQPAKLEDSAVYLCASSLAGYTGELFFGEGSRLTVL.

V and J are TRBV25-1 and TRBJ1-6, with a tentative D call TRBD1 (6 bases). V dropped 4 bases and J dropped 2 bases, with 12 bases sitting between them. This CDR3 is built from 16 residues. Germline V CDR1 and CDR2: MGHDK, SYGVNS. CDR3: CASSAQGRTYNSPLHF. Here the CDR3 DNA reads TGTGCCAGCAGTGCACAGGGTCGGACCTATAATTCACCCCTCCACTTT.

The rearrangement uses TRBV6-6 and TRBJ2-7, with D uncertain. Germline V lookup: CDR1 MNHNY, CDR2 SVGAGI (reference sequence). Trimming took off 0 bases at V and 6 bases at J, with 3 bases between the two ends. The CDR3 runs 11 residues. CDR3 loop: CASSYSGEQYF. In nucleotides, the CDR3 is TGTGCCAGCAGTTACTCCGGCGAGCAGTACTTC.

J is TRBJ1-5 and V is TRBV27; 7 nucleotides line up with TRBD1. CDR3 size: 14 residues. V shed 8 bases and J 0 bases; nucleotides not matched to a gene: 4. Germline V gives CDR1 MNHEY, CDR2 SMNVEV (reference sequence). This chain's CDR3 is CASWTGGSNQPQHF. The CDR3 DNA reads TGTGCCAGCTGGACAGGCGGTAGCAATCAGCCCCAGCATTTT.

The CDR3 bases are TGTGCCAGCAGCCCCTACGGGATCTACGAGCAGTACTTC. It is translated as CASSPYGIYEQYF. This chain links TRBV2 with TRBJ2-7; D may be TRBD2 (5 bases). The V gene's germline CDR1 is SNHLY and CDR2 FYNNEI. The length of the CDR3 is 13 residues. The V end lost 6 bases, the J end lost 3 bases, and 12 bases lay between the germline ends.

J is TRBJ2-5 and V is TRBV7-8; D not certain. Near its end, the DNA agrees better with TRBJ2-7, so the J call may be wrong. This CDR3 has 14 residues. CDR1 and CDR2 (germline): SGHVS, FQNEAQ. CDR3 nucleotides: TGTGCCAGCAGCTTAGGCGAGCTAGCCTACGAGCAGTACTTC. Amino acids: CASSLGELAYEQYF.

The chain recombines TRBV5-6 with TRBJ1-1; no reliable D call. This CDR3 spans 14 amino acids. V lost 5 bases and J 2 bases, leaving 13 bases between the germline ends. Germline V gives CDR1 SGHDT, CDR2 YYEEEE. DNA for the CDR3: TGTGCCAGCAGTCCAGATTGGAGCAACACTGAAGCTTTCTTT. Translating gives CASSPDWSNTEAFF. Together with reference TRBV5-6 and TRBJ1-1, the CDR3 gives the full variable domain: DAGVTQSPTHLIKTRGQQVTLRCSPKSGHDTVSWYQQALGQGPQFIFQYYEEEERQRGNFPDRFSGHQFPNYSSELNVNALLLGDSALYLCASSPDWSNTEAFFGQGTRLTVV.

The rearrangement joins TRBV5-6 to TRBJ2-2, with 9 bases aligning to TRBD1. V lost 1 base to trimming and J lost 4 bases; unmatched junction nucleotides: 8. The CDR3 contains 17 residues. Germline CDR1 SGHDT, CDR2 YYEEEE. The CDR3 here is CASSLPPGQGLTGELFF. CDR3 sequence (DNA): TGTGCCAGCAGCTTGCCCCCGGGACAGGGACTCACCGGGGAGCTGTTTTTT.

The CDR3: CASSDTGVMETQYF. The CDR3 bases are TGTGCCAGCAGCGATACAGGGGTCATGGAGACCCAGTACTTC. The gene calls are TRBV7-9 and TRBJ2-5; 7 bases are a match to TRBD1. V was pared by 5 bases and J by 5 bases, with 8 bases of the junction left unmatched. This CDR3 spans 14 amino acids. Germline assignment: CDR1 SEHNR and CDR2 FQNEAQ (reference sequence).

The chain employs TRBV28 and TRBJ2-3; 12 bases map to TRBD2. From germline, CDR1 is MDHEN and CDR2 SYDVKM. V lost 5 bases, J lost 1 base, and 4 bases stayed unmatched. The CDR3 spans 16 residues. The CDR3 loop reads CASSRTSGTGTDTQYF. CDR3 bases: TGTGCCAGCAGTCGGACTAGCGGGACTGGCACAGATACGCAGTATTTT.

The V and J genes are TRBV30 and TRBJ1-2; D is unresolved. The germline V and J ends were trimmed by 6 bases and 5 bases, with 10 bases remaining between them. The CDR3 spans 11 residues. Looked up from germline, CDR1 is GTSNPN and CDR2 is SVGIG (reference sequence). The CDR3 reads CACRGLYGYTF. CDR3 in DNA: TGTGCCTGCCGAGGGTTATATGGCTACACCTTC.

The chain couples TRBV19 to TRBJ1-1; D may be TRBD1 (5 bases). The CDR3 has 16 amino acids. Germline-derived CDR1 and CDR2 are LNHDA and SQIVND (reference sequence). Trimming removed 3 bases from V and 3 bases from J, with 17 bases in between. This CDR3 reads CASSILSVGGDTEAFF. The CDR3 DNA sequence: TGTGCCAGTAGTATCCTAAGTGTGGGGGGTGACACTGAAGCTTTCTTT.

V is TRBV6-1 and J is TRBJ1-2, with a possible D match to TRBD1 (6 bases). Germline V CDR1 and CDR2: MNHNS, SASEGT. Trimming stripped 8 bases from V and 5 bases from J, with 21 bases between. The CDR3 length is 15 residues. The CDR3 DNA reads as TGTGCCAGCGGTTTCGTTATGGACAGTGATTATGGCTACACCTTC. Protein product: CASGFVMDSDYGYTF.

The chain uses TRBV14 and TRBJ2-5, with TRBD2 matching over 11 bases. The CDR3 covers 16 residues. Trimming at V came to 3 bases and at J to 2 bases, leaving 5 bases not matched to a gene. Germline V gene data show CDR1 as SGHDN and CDR2 as FVKESK. CDR3 sequence reads: CASSQGTSGIQETQYF. The DNA for the CDR3 is TGTGCCAGCAGCCAGGGGACTAGCGGAATACAAGAGACCCAGTACTTC.

The V call is TRBV5-1, the J call TRBJ2-1; the match to TRBD2 covers 8 bases. The CDR3 runs 13 residues. Germline V gives CDR1 SGHRS, CDR2 YFSETQ. The trim removed 7 bases at V and 7 bases at J, leaving 7 bases unmatched. CDR3 in DNA: TGCGCCAGCGGGGGACTAGTTGAGAATGAGCAGTTCTTC. Translating it yields CASGGLVENEQFF.

The CDR3 sequence is CASSERGEGYGYTF. CDR3 DNA sequence: TGTGCCAGCAGTGAACGGGGGGAAGGGTATGGCTACACCTTC. The chain recombines TRBV6-1 with TRBJ1-2; D is possibly TRBD1 (5 bases). CDR3 size: 14 residues. The germline V and J ends were trimmed by 2 bases and 5 bases, with 12 bases remaining between them. Germline assignment: CDR1 MNHNS and CDR2 SASEGT.

V is TRBV19 and J is TRBJ2-1; 13 bases fit TRBD2. The CDR3 has 17 residues. V was clipped by 3 bases and J by 2 bases; unmatched bases: 4. Germline values: CDR1 LNHDA, CDR2 SQIVND (reference sequence). The CDR3 DNA follows: TGTGCCAGTAGTATGGGACTAGCGGGGTCCCCCTACAATGAGCAGTTCTTC. Residues: CASSMGLAGSPYNEQFF.

The V and J genes are TRBV5-6 and TRBJ2-5; TRBD2 matches 8 bases. CDR1 SGHDT and CDR2 YYEEEE come from the germline V gene. The CDR3 totals 14 residues. V shed 1 base and J 4 bases; nucleotides not matched to a gene: 3. CDR3 nucleotides: TGTGCCAGCAGCTTGACTAGCGGTAGAGAGACCCAGTACTTC. This codes for CASSLTSGRETQYF.

The chain carries TRBV9 and TRBJ2-3; 7 positions agree with TRBD2. The CDR3 is 15 residues long. V was pared by 0 bases and J by 6 bases, with 7 bases of the junction left unmatched. Germline values: CDR1 SGDLS, CDR2 YYNGEE. The DNA for the CDR3 is TGTGCCAGCAGCGTAGGTGTGGGAGGGCGGGATACGCAGTATTTT. It encodes CASSVGVGGRDTQYF.

The J gene is TRBJ2-5, the V gene TRBV11-2; TRBD2 matches 7 bases. V dropped 4 bases and J dropped 3; count of bases not matched to a gene: 8. There are 15 residues in the CDR3. Germline V gene sequence: CDR1 SGHAT, CDR2 FQNNGV. This CDR3 is CASSYLLALKETQYF. Written as DNA, the CDR3 is TGTGCCAGCAGCTACCTACTAGCGCTGAAAGAGACCCAGTACTTC.

The chain carries TRBV19 and TRBJ2-7; 7 nucleotides match TRBD2. There are 13 residues in the CDR3. The germline gives CDR1 LNHDA, CDR2 SQIVND (reference sequence). The junction had 8 bases not matched to a gene; V was cut back by 7 bases and J by 5 bases. The CDR3 region has the DNA TGTGCCAGTAACCCGGGGAGGGCTAACGAGCAGTACTTC. Translation gives CASNPGRANEQYF.

The gene calls are TRBV5-6 and TRBJ2-7; perhaps TRBD1 as D (6 bases). Germline CDR1 and CDR2: SGHDT and YYEEEE. Trimming took off 6 bases at V and 3 bases at J, with 16 bases between the two ends. This CDR3 spans 14 amino acids. CDR3 in DNA: TGTGCCAGCACCTCAGGGGACCGATACTACGAGCAGTACTTC. Translating it yields CASTSGDRYYEQYF. The variable domain in full, with the rest retrieved from reference TRBV5-6 and TRBJ2-7, is DAGVTQSPTHLIKTRGQQVTLRCSPKSGHDTVSWYQQALGQGPQFIFQYYEEEERQRGNFPDRFSGHQFPNYSSELNVNALLLGDSALYLCASTSGDRYYEQYFGPGTRLTVT.

The chain has TRBV9 and TRBJ2-2, with D maybe TRBD2 (6 bases). CDR3 length: 15 residues. CDR1 SGDLS and CDR2 YYNGEE come from the germline V gene. V was clipped by 0 bases and J by 5 bases, with 11 bases between them. This CDR3 is CASSVGRGATGELFF. The CDR3, as DNA: TGTGCCAGCAGCGTAGGGCGCGGGGCAACCGGGGAGCTGTTTTTT. Combining the CDR3 with reference TRBV9 and TRBJ2-2 gives the whole variable domain DSGVTQTPKHLITATGQRVTLRCSPRSGDLSVYWYQQSLDQGLQFLIQYYNGEERAKGNILERFSAQQFPDLHSELNLSSLELGDSALYFCASSVGRGATGELFFGEGSRLTVL.

This chain uses TRBV28 with TRBJ1-2; 10 bases map to TRBD1. Germline V gene data show CDR1 as MDHEN and CDR2 as SYDVKM. This CDR3 spans 15 amino acids. V trimming: 6 bases; J trimming: 4 bases; junction bases outside the gene matches: 8. The CDR3 spells CASRGTDRGSYGYTF. DNA of the CDR3: TGTGCCAGCAGGGGGACGGACAGGGGGTCCTATGGCTACACCTTC.

V is TRBV28 and J is TRBJ2-7, with D perhaps matching TRBD2 (5 bases). Per germline, CDR1 MDHEN and CDR2 SYDVKM. The length of the CDR3 is 13 residues. The V end lost 6 bases, the J end lost 2 bases, and 11 bases lay between the germline ends. This chain's CDR3 is CASRKSGTYEQYF. The CDR3 bases are TGTGCCAGCAGAAAGAGCGGCACCTACGAGCAGTACTTC.